This T cell receptor beta chain comes out of a study of monozygotic twins with inflammatory bowel disease. The V gene's germline CDR1 is SQVTM and CDR2 ANQGSEA. The CDR3 contains 15 residues. TCRdb reanalyzed the 5' RACE reads and collapses them to one entry per CDR3 protein, without DNA. The sample data list around 40,000 distinct CDR3 sequences. The specimen was blood. The receptor was derived from a human donor with ulcerative colitis or Crohn's disease, or a healthy co-twin of an affected twin (not recorded which). This rearrangement joins TRBV29-1 to TRBJ2-1; the D call from TCRdb, TRBD2, cannot be confirmed without DNA. CDR3 in amino acids: CSVSIAGGTYNEQFF.